This T cell receptor beta chain was sequenced during a study of blood T cells in healthy people across ages. Per sample, a minimum of 7 million PBMCs were isolated. Alongside a J-beta primer mix, a sample-barcoded 5' primer served in a second PCR lasting roughly 6 to 12 cycles. In TCRdb, the 5' RACE reads were re-called with MiXCR into one record per CDR3 protein. The repertoire holds 750,000 to 850,000 distinct CDR3 sequences, with approximately 25% as singletons. The CDR3 consists of 14 residues. V was pared by 7 bases and J by 4 bases, with 16 bases between. Germline V CDR1 and CDR2: SGHDN, FVKESK. This clonotype has at least ten counts. This sample also appeared in a second study, on T cells of mothers and their children.

The source of this sequence is a boy aged 5-17 years in good health. The material sequenced was blood. This rearrangement joins TRBV14 to TRBJ1-1; tentatively, D is TRBD1 (6 bases). The CDR3 DNA sequence: TGTGCCAGCAAAAAAAGGGAAGGGGGCACTGAAGCTTTCTTT. Protein: CASKKREGGTEAFF.